The text below deals with one TCR beta chain. Its antigen remains unidentified. The sample belongs to a study of OX40 agonist ivuxolimab in advanced cancers. Study summary: The eligibility criteria allowed prior anti-PD-1, anti-PD-L1 or anti-CTLA-4 therapy, and 40% had some.

Sequencing used immunoSEQ multiplex PCR; TCRdb keeps in-frame clones, though not all of them. The sample yields tens of thousands of clones, 65% to 85% seen once. Findings and caveats of the study: Mean expanded clone counts were higher in CD8+ than CD4+ T cells. The study observed clonal expansion of CD4+ and CD8+ blood T cells by week 6 at 0.1 to 3.0 mg/kg. Low clonal expansion, among the lowest seen, marked partial responders at 0.1-3.0 mg/kg.

Germline lookup yields CDR1 SGHNT and CDR2 YYREEE (reference sequence). V was clipped by 0 bases and J by 0 bases; unmatched bases: 9. This CDR3 has 18 residues. Sequencing was performed on CD4+ or CD8+ T cells sorted from blood, taken in a trial of the OX40 agonist ivuxolimab. The rearrangement links TRBV5-4 to TRBJ2-1; 7 nucleotides line up with TRBD2. The source is an adult with an advanced solid tumor such as melanoma, head and neck, liver or kidney cancer. The chain's CDR3 is CASSLAWGGSRSYNEQFF. For the CDR3, the DNA is TGTGCCAGCAGCTTGGCCTGGGGAGGGTCCCGCTCCTACAATGAGCAGTTCTTC.